The clone carrying this T cell receptor (beta chain) was picked up many times. Antigen: not known. The record originates from a study of identical twins. With V trimmed by 1 base and J by 5 bases, 14 bases remained unmatched. Germline V CDR1 and CDR2: SGHRS, YFSETQ. The CDR3 is 18 amino acids. Whole-study results and caveats: Invariant cells of the MAIT and iNKT types might have partly distorted the zero-insertion analyses. Compared with models, monozygotic twins showed more out-of-frame TCR alpha sharing. Cord blood beta clonotypes present at high abundance carried fewer insertions; no such pattern appeared in memory repertoires.

One entry per CDR3 protein results from TCRdb running MiXCR on the 5' RACE reads. The sample comprises roughly 710,000 distinct CDR3 sequences, around 6.1% of which are singletons, and 1.5% to 2% rests with the top ten. This clonotype originated in a man aged 18 to 35 in good health. J is TRBJ2-3 and V is TRBV5-1, with 9 positions matching TRBD1. Sequencing was carried out using naive T cells sorted from blood. For the CDR3, the DNA is TGCGCCAGCAGCTTGCCCCGCTACTCGACAGGGGGAAAAGATACGCAGTATTTT. Translating gives CASSLPRYSTGGKDTQYF.